These T cell receptor beta chains were read from a single sample in a study of identical twins. TCRdb analysed the 5' RACE reads with MiXCR anew, one entry per CDR3 protein. The sample carries under 300,000 distinct CDR3 sequences, over 13% recorded once. Sequenced: memory (CD45RO+) T cells sorted from blood. The receptor source for this set is a woman aged 18-30 years in good health. Both conserved end residues are part of each CDR3. D genes are given only for firm matches. Size tells how often a clone was seen (once, few, many) or the class of an expanded clone, and some rows leave it out.

clone size: many; D gene: TRBD1; V gene: TRBV7-9; J gene: TRBJ2-2; CDR3 length: 16; CDR3 DNA: TGTGCCAGCAACCCAGGGGGCTCGGGATTGGCCGGGGAGCTGTTTTTT; CDR3 protein: CASNPGGSGLAGELFF
clone size: many; D gene: NA; V gene: TRBV7-9; J gene: TRBJ2-3; CDR3 length: 15; CDR3 DNA: TGTGCCAGCAGCTTACAGGGAGTTGGCACAGATACGCAGTATTTT; CDR3 protein: CASSLQGVGTDTQYF
clone size: NA; D gene: NA; V gene: TRBV19; J gene: TRBJ1-1; CDR3 length: 11; CDR3 DNA: TGTGCCAGTACAGGGTGGGCTGAAGCTTTCTTT; CDR3 protein: CASTGWAEAFF
clone size: many; D gene: NA; V gene: TRBV11-2; J gene: TRBJ2-3; CDR3 length: 15; CDR3 DNA: TGTGCCAGCAGCTGGGACACCCAGAAAACAGATACGCAGTATTTT; CDR3 protein: CASSWDTQKTDTQYF
clone size: few; D gene: NA; V gene: TRBV4-2; J gene: TRBJ2-1; CDR3 length: 17; CDR3 DNA: TGTGCCAGCAGCCATTCCACCGGACTAAAAAACTACAATGAGCAGTTCTTC; CDR3 protein: CASSHSTGLKNYNEQFF
clone size: few; D gene: NA; V gene: TRBV14; J gene: TRBJ2-1; CDR3 length: 12; CDR3 DNA: TGTGCCAGCAGCCAAGGGGACAATGAGCAGTTCTTC; CDR3 protein: CASSQGDNEQFF
clone size: NA; D gene: NA; V gene: TRBV12-3/TRBV12-4; J gene: TRBJ2-3; CDR3 length: 14; CDR3 DNA: TGTGCCAGCCGGGCGATGGAGAGCACAGATACGCAGTATTTT; CDR3 protein: CASRAMESTDTQYF
clone size: NA; D gene: NA; V gene: TRBV7-8; J gene: TRBJ2-3; CDR3 length: 11; CDR3 DNA: TGTGCCAGCAGCATCACAGATACGCAGTATTTT; CDR3 protein: CASSITDTQYF
clone size: NA; D gene: NA; V gene: TRBV4-1; J gene: TRBJ2-3; CDR3 length: 17; CDR3 DNA: TGCGCCAGCAGCCGGGGCACATCAGTAGGGGTCGGAGATACGCAGTATTTT; CDR3 protein: CASSRGTSVGVGDTQYF
clone size: few; D gene: TRBD1; V gene: TRBV28; J gene: TRBJ2-1; CDR3 length: 17; CDR3 DNA: TGTGCCAGCAGTTCCCAGACCGCTACAGGGGATTACAATGAGCAGTTCTTC; CDR3 protein: CASSSQTATGDYNEQFF
clone size: few; D gene: NA; V gene: TRBV10-2; J gene: TRBJ2-7; CDR3 length: 15; CDR3 DNA: TGCGCCAGCACGTCTCCCGCGGACAGACCCTACGAGCAGTACTTC; CDR3 protein: CASTSPADRPYEQYF
clone size: NA; D gene: TRBD2; V gene: TRBV25-1; J gene: TRBJ2-2; CDR3 length: 16; CDR3 DNA: TGTGCCAGCAGTGATTCTAGCGGTGCGAACACCGGGGAGCTGTTTTTT; CDR3 protein: CASSDSSGANTGELFF
clone size: many; D gene: NA; V gene: TRBV7-2; J gene: TRBJ2-2; CDR3 length: 16; CDR3 DNA: TGTGCCAGCAGCTTAGCGCACATACGGAACACCGGGGAGCTGTTTTTT; CDR3 protein: CASSLAHIRNTGELFF
clone size: few; D gene: NA; V gene: TRBV20-1; J gene: TRBJ2-1; CDR3 length: 12; CDR3 DNA: TGCAGTGCTAGAACGGGGTTCAATGAGCAGTTCTTC; CDR3 protein: CSARTGFNEQFF
clone size: NA; D gene: TRBD2; V gene: TRBV7-2; J gene: TRBJ2-7; CDR3 length: 15; CDR3 DNA: TGTGCCAGCAGCGGAGGGGGGACTAGGCGTAATGAGCAGTACTTC; CDR3 protein: CASSGGGTRRNEQYF
clone size: few; D gene: NA; V gene: TRBV10-3; J gene: TRBJ2-5; CDR3 length: 13; CDR3 DNA: TGTGCCATCAGTGGTACAGGGTTGGAGACCCAGTACTTC; CDR3 protein: CAISGTGLETQYF
clone size: NA; D gene: TRBD2; V gene: TRBV20-1; J gene: TRBJ2-1; CDR3 length: 13; CDR3 DNA: TGCAGATTGGGCGGGAGCTCCTACAATGAGCAGTTCTTC; CDR3 protein: CRLGGSSYNEQFF
clone size: NA; D gene: TRBD1; V gene: TRBV20-1; J gene: TRBJ1-2; CDR3 length: 12; CDR3 DNA: TGCAGTGCTAGTGAGGGGGCAGGTGGCTACACCTTC; CDR3 protein: CSASEGAGGYTF